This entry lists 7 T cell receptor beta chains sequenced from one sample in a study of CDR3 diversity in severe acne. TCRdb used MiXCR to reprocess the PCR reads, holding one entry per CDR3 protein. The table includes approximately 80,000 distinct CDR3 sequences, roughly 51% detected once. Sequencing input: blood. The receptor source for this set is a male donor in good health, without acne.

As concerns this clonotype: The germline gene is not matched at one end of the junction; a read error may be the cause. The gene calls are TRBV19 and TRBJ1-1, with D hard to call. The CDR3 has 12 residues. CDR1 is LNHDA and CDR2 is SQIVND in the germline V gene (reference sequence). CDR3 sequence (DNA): TGTGCCAGTAGTCCTCTGAACACTAAAGCTTTCTTT. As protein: CASSPLNTKAFF. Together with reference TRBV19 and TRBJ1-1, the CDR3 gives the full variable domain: DGGITQSPKYLFRKEGQNVTLSCEQNLNHDAMYWYRQDPGQGLRLIYYSQIVNDFQKGDIAEGYSVSREKKESFPLTVTSAQKNPTAFYLCASSPLNTKAFFGQGTRLTVV.

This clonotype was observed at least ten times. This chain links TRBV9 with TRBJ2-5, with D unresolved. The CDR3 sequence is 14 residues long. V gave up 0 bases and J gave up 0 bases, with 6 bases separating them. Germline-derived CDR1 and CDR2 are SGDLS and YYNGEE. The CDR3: CASSVVGNQETQYF. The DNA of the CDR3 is TGTGCCAGCAGCGTAGTGGGGAACCAAGAGACCCAGTACTTC.

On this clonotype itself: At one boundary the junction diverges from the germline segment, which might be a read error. The CDR3 DNA reads TGTGCCACCAGTGCTTTGCTAGCGGGAGGGCCTCTCGATACGCAGTATTTT. Translated, it gives CATSALLAGGPLDTQYF. V and J are TRBV24-1 and TRBJ2-3, with TRBD2 matching over 12 bases. CDR1 is KGHDR, CDR2 SFDVKD, per germline. This CDR3 region has 17 residues.

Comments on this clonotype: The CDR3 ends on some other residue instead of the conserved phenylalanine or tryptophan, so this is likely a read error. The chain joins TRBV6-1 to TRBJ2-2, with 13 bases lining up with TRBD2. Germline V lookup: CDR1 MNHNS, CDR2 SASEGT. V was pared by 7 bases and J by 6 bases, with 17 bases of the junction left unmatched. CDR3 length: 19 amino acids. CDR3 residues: CASTLGLAGRAWGSGELFL. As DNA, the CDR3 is TGTGCCAGCACCTTGGGACTAGCGGGAAGGGCTTGGGGCTCCGGGGAGCTGTTTCTT.

For the CDR3, the DNA is TGCAGTGCGTTAGGGGGAGCGAAAGAGACCCAGTACTTC. Translation: CSALGGAKETQYF. V is TRBV20-1 and J is TRBJ2-5, with TRBD1 as a possible D gene (6 bases). V was clipped by 6 bases and J by 3 bases, with 14 bases between them. Germline loops: CDR1 DFQATT, CDR2 SNEGSKA (reference sequence). The CDR3 runs to 13 residues.

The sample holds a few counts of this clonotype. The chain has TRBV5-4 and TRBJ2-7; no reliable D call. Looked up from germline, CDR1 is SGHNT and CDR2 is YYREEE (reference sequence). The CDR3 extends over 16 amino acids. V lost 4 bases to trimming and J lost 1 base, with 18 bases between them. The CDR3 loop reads CASSPRSPSASYEQYF. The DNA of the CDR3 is TGTGCCAGCAGCCCACGGTCCCCCAGCGCTTCCTACGAGCAGTACTTC.

CDR3: CASSYDWTAYEQYF. CDR3 nucleotides: TGTGCCAGCAGTTACGACTGGACAGCCTACGAGCAGTACTTC. The chain recombines TRBV6-5 with TRBJ2-7; TRBD1 might be the D (6 bases). The CDR3 length is 14 residues. Germline V gene data show CDR1 as MNHEY and CDR2 as SVGAGI. Trimming left V 2 bases short and J 2 bases short, with 10 bases between.